The rows below give T cell receptor beta chains drawn from one sample of a study of post-analysis software for immune sequencing data. MiXCR, run by TCRdb on the PCR reads, gives a single entry per CDR3 protein. The table lists approximately 400,000 distinct CDR3 sequences, around 33% of them singletons. The specimen sequenced was blood. Receptors originate from a girl aged 5 to 17 with multiple sclerosis. Both conserved end residues are part of each CDR3. D genes are given only for firm matches. Size is stated for part of the rows, as once, few or many counts, or as a class when the clone is expanded.

V	J	D	size	DNA	CDR3
TRBV2	TRBJ2-7	.	.	TGTGCCAGCAGGAGGTGGGGAGCCTACGAGCAGTACTTC	CASRRWGAYEQYF
TRBV27	TRBJ1-1	TRBD1	.	TGTGCCAGCAGTTTAGCGACAGGGGGGAACACTGAAGCTTTCTTT	CASSLATGGNTEAFF
TRBV5-1	TRBJ2-5	.	many	TGCGCCAGCAGCGACAGTCAAGAGACCCAGTACTTC	CASSDSQETQYF
TRBV4-1	TRBJ2-7	TRBD1	once	TGCGCCAGCAGCCAATTGCCCGGACAGGGGCCTAGCTCCTACGAGCAGTACTTC	CASSQLPGQGPSSYEQYF
TRBV20-1	TRBJ2-1	TRBD2	.	TGCAGTGCTAGAGCTTTGGCTAGCGGGGTCGGGGAGCAGTTCTTC	CSARALASGVGEQFF
TRBV7-6	TRBJ2-7	.	few	TGTGCCAGCTTCAGCTTTGTTACCGAGCAGTACTTC	CASFSFVTEQYF
TRBV3-1	TRBJ2-5	TRBD2	.	TGTGCCAGCAGCCAAGATTTTCCTAGCGGGGGGGAAGAGACCCAGTACTTC	CASSQDFPSGGEETQYF
TRBV7-2	TRBJ1-6	TRBD1	many	TGTGCCAGCAGCTCATGGACAGGGGCTAATTCACCCCTCCACTTT	CASSSWTGANSPLHF
TRBV20-1	TRBJ1-2	TRBD1	.	TGCAGTGCTAACCATGGACAGGCGCCTTTGGGCTACACCTTC	CSANHGQAPLGYTF
TRBV6-2/TRBV6-3	TRBJ1-5	.	.	TGTGCCAGCAGCCCCCTCCCACAGGACCTAGCAGCCTCGGGAGGGCAGCCCCAGCATTTT	CASSPLPQDLAASGGQPQHF
TRBV7-9	TRBJ2-3	.	few	TGTGCCAGCAGCCCCCCAGGATTGTTAGATACGCAGTATTTT	CASSPPGLLDTQYF
TRBV6-1	TRBJ1-1	.	.	TGTGCCATTACAGCTAACACTGAAGCTTTCTTT	CAITANTEAFF
TRBV6-6	TRBJ1-1	.	few	TGTGCCAGCAGTTACTTGGGGGGGGAGAGCGCTGAAGCTTTCTTT	CASSYLGGESAEAFF
TRBV7-6	TRBJ2-5	.	.	TGTGCCAGCAGCTTAGGGAATCTACGGGACCAGTACTTC	CASSLGNLRDQYF
TRBV24-1	TRBJ1-1	.	.	TGTGCCACCAGTGACACGACAGAGAACACTGAAGCTTTCTTT	CATSDTTENTEAFF
TRBV6-2/TRBV6-3	TRBJ1-1	.	once	TGTGCCAGCAGTCTTACGACAGTTATAGCTTTCTTT	CASSLTTVIAFF
TRBV12-3/TRBV12-4	TRBJ1-5	.	.	TGTGCCAGCAGGGGGGACGGCCCCAAAGGGCCCCAGCATTTT	CASRGDGPKGPQHF
TRBV5-1	TRBJ2-4	.	.	TGCGCCAGCAGCCCTCGTAGGGTTTGGGACAGCCCGGGACTAGCCAAAAACATTCAGTACTTC	CASSPRRVWDSPGLAKNIQYF